Below, 30 T cell receptor beta chains from the same sample are listed, as sequenced in a study of shared clonotypes between healthy human individuals (dated by TCRdb to between 2020 and 2021). To prepare the library, the immunoSEQ multiplex PCR assay was applied. This immuneACCESS table, as held by TCRdb, lists in-frame sequences with V and J called but not all clones. Of the missing ones, under half trace to an unresolved V gene in checked studies; the others have no known cause. This sample has some 2,100,000 clones in its table, and more than 90% of those were observed once. Together, the top ten hold 0.13% of the sample. The sample taken for sequencing was naive CD4+ T cells sorted from blood. In light of the paper, this sample's cell subset or site label describes: CD45RA+ positively selected. The receptors stem from a young man in good health.

The V gene is TRBV5-4, the J gene TRBJ2-5; D not resolved. Germline V gene data show CDR1 as SGHNT and CDR2 as YYREEE (reference sequence). The CDR3 extends over 12 amino acids. V dropped 3 bases and J dropped 5 bases, with 8 bases sitting between them. CDR3 region: CASSSSWETQYF. CDR3 nucleotides: TGTGCCAGCAGCTCCAGCTGGGAGACCCAGTACTTC.

The chain has TRBV30 and TRBJ2-7; 7 bases are a match to TRBD1. V lost 5 bases and J lost 3; bases outside the gene matches: 4. CDR1 GTSNPN and CDR2 SVGIG come from the germline V gene (reference sequence). The CDR3 spans 12 residues. The CDR3 region has the DNA TGTGCCTGGGGACAGGTATACTACGAGCAGTACTTC. This sequence encodes CAWGQVYYEQYF. Supplemented by reference TRBV30 and TRBJ2-7, the full variable domain reads SQTIHQWPATLVQPVGSPLSLECTVEGTSNPNLYWYRQAAGRGLQLLFYSVGIGQISSEVPQNLSASRPQDRQFILSSKKLLLSDSGFYLCAWGQVYYEQYFGPGTRLTVT.

This clone was picked up one time. The chain has TRBV2 and TRBJ2-7; D is ambiguous. Trimming left V 4 bases short and J 0 bases short, with 10 bases between. CDR1 and CDR2 from the germline V gene are SNHLY and FYNNEI. The CDR3 has 14 amino acids. The CDR3: CASSVGSLSYEQYF. CDR3 in DNA: TGTGCCAGCAGTGTAGGTTCTCTCTCCTACGAGCAGTACTTC.

Notes on this clone: The same CDR3 is also encoded by other DNA sequences in this sample. This sequence joins TRBV2 and TRBJ1-5; 7 bases fit TRBD1. The J segment lost 2 bases and the V segment lost 5 bases, leaving 3 bases of the junction unmatched. CDR3 size: 14 residues. The germline gives CDR1 SNHLY, CDR2 FYNNEI. The CDR3 nucleotides read TGTGCCAGCAGTCGGGACAGCGGCAATCAGCCCCAGCATTTT. Translated, it gives CASSRDSGNQPQHF.

Turning to this clone: Additional DNA sequences in this sample encode the identical CDR3. The chain uses TRBV9 and TRBJ1-2; a weak D match, TRBD1 (5 bases). V shed 0 bases and J shed 2 bases, with 5 bases lying between them. This CDR3 region has 13 residues. In germline, CDR1 is SGDLS, CDR2 YYNGEE. CDR3 sequence reads: CASSVDRNYGYTF. Written as DNA, the CDR3 is TGTGCCAGCAGCGTAGACAGGAACTATGGCTACACCTTC.

The V call is TRBV7-3, the J call TRBJ2-7; 7 nucleotides align to TRBD2. The CDR3 totals 13 residues. J gave up 2 bases and V 6 bases, and 4 bases lay outside the gene matches. CDR1 and CDR2 from the germline V gene are SGHTA and FQGTGA. DNA for the CDR3: TGTGCCAGCAGTCTGGGAGGGACCTACGAGCAGTACTTC. Translation gives CASSLGGTYEQYF.

V and J are TRBV19 and TRBJ1-2, with 7 bases lining up with TRBD1. V dropped 5 bases and J dropped 3; count of bases not matched to a gene: 9. There are 15 residues in the CDR3. CDR1 and CDR2 (germline): LNHDA, SQIVND (reference sequence). CDR3 sequence (DNA): TGTGCCAGTAGTCGGGGAGGGGGCTCGCACTATGGCTACACCTTC. Its translation is CASSRGGGSHYGYTF.

Turning to this clone: Other DNA variants within this sample encode the same CDR3. This chain joins TRBV9 and TRBJ1-5; D ambiguous. The germline gives CDR1 SGDLS, CDR2 YYNGEE. The CDR3 is made up of 14 amino acids. The V gene lost 0 bases and the J gene lost 3 bases, with 7 bases spanning the gap. CDR3 DNA sequence: TGTGCCAGCAGCGTAGGGTTGGACAATCAGCCCCAGCATTTT. Protein: CASSVGLDNQPQHF.

V gene TRBV29-1 combines with J gene TRBJ2-7; possibly TRBD1 for D (6 bases). This CDR3 spans 13 amino acids. Germline lookup yields CDR1 SQVTM and CDR2 ANQGSEA. V lost 6 bases and J lost 2, with 14 bases in between. CDR3 sequence reads: CSVSGTPAYEQYF. In nucleotides, the CDR3 is TGCAGCGTATCCGGGACACCTGCCTACGAGCAGTACTTC.

The chain couples TRBV2 to TRBJ2-3; tentative D call: TRBD1 (5 bases). V was shortened by 6 bases and J by 1 base, with 17 bases between the two germline ends. Germline CDR1 SNHLY, CDR2 FYNNEI. CDR3 length: 16 residues. The CDR3 DNA is TGTGCCAGCAGCGTGAACAGGAAAACGGGCACAGATACGCAGTATTTT. It translates to CASSVNRKTGTDTQYF.

The J gene is TRBJ1-6, the V gene TRBV11-2; 7 bases are shared with TRBD1. This CDR3 is built from 14 residues. Unmatched junction bases numbered 3, after V lost 6 bases and J lost 4 bases. Germline-derived CDR1 and CDR2 are SGHAT and FQNNGV. CDR3: CASSTGEYNSPLHF. The DNA for the CDR3 is TGTGCCAGCAGTACAGGGGAATATAATTCACCCCTCCACTTT.

CDR3: CASNLRQGAGGYTF. For the CDR3, the DNA is TGTGCCAGCAATCTGAGACAGGGGGCAGGGGGCTACACCTTC. The V and J genes are TRBV6-1 and TRBJ1-2, with 10 bases fitting TRBD1. The V segment lost 7 bases and the J segment 8 bases; nucleotides outside the gene matches: 10. Germline assignment: CDR1 MNHNS and CDR2 SASEGT. The CDR3 spans 14 residues.

J is TRBJ2-4 and V is TRBV10-3, with TRBD2 matching over 7 bases. V dropped 2 bases and J dropped 2; count of bases not matched to a gene: 6. The germline V gene encodes CDR1 ENHRY and CDR2 SYGVKD. The CDR3 runs 16 residues. In DNA form, the CDR3 reads TGTGCCATCAGTGAGAGCGGGGCCATATCCAAAAACATTCAGTACTTC. Translation gives CAISESGAISKNIQYF.

The CDR3 spells CASSLSTQATDQHF. The CDR3 nucleotides read TGTGCCAGCTCACTCTCGACACAGGCCACGGACCAGCATTTT. V is TRBV18 and J is TRBJ1-5, with TRBD1 as a possible D gene (5 bases). Germline V gives CDR1 KGHSH, CDR2 LQKENI. The CDR3 sequence is 14 residues long. V was shortened by 4 bases and J by 12 bases, with 19 bases between the two germline ends.

The J gene is TRBJ2-3, the V gene TRBV28; 7 bases agree with TRBD2. Germline CDR1 is MDHEN and CDR2 is SYDVKM. The ends lost 5 bases at V and 6 bases at J; junction bases unmatched: 5. The CDR3 contains 13 residues. CDR3: CASSPGGRDTQYF. Written as DNA, the CDR3 is TGTGCCAGCAGTCCCGGGGGGAGGGATACGCAGTATTTT.

J is TRBJ2-3 and V is TRBV6-5; 12 nucleotides agree with TRBD2. The CDR3 runs to 15 residues. Looked up from germline, CDR1 is MNHEY and CDR2 is SVGAGI. Trimming took 7 bases from V and 6 from J; bases not matched to a gene: 8. CDR3 amino acids: CASTLLAGGGDTQYF. Written as DNA, the CDR3 is TGTGCCAGCACACTACTAGCGGGAGGAGGGGATACGCAGTATTTT.

This chain links TRBV6-5 with TRBJ1-1; D gene unclear. This CDR3 has 13 amino acids. In germline, CDR1 is MNHEY, CDR2 SVGAGI. The ends were cut back, 6 bases at V and 2 bases at J, with 10 bases in the middle. This chain's CDR3 is CASRNLGNTEAFF. CDR3 coding DNA: TGTGCCAGCAGAAACTTGGGTAACACTGAAGCTTTCTTT.

In its sample, this clone was seen once. The chain links TRBV2 to TRBJ1-1, with D perhaps TRBD1 (5 bases). CDR1 is SNHLY and CDR2 is FYNNEI in the germline V gene. The CDR3 is 13 residues long. Trimming took off 6 bases at V and 7 bases at J, with 15 bases between the two ends. The DNA of the CDR3 is TGTGCCAGCAGCGTACGAGGGGCCAGTGAAGCTTTCTTT. Encoded protein: CASSVRGASEAFF.

In its sample, this clone was seen once. The V and J genes are TRBV6-5 and TRBJ2-7, with D tentatively TRBD1 (5 bases). The ends were cut back, 10 bases at V and 2 bases at J, with 21 bases in the middle. The CDR3 runs to 15 residues. Per the germline V gene, CDR1 is MNHEY and CDR2 is SVGAGI. CDR3 bases: TGTGCCACCCACCGGGTGGGCAGGGTCGCCTACGAGCAGTACTTC. Translated, it gives CATHRVGRVAYEQYF.

The chain couples TRBV11-1 to TRBJ2-5; 7 nucleotides line up with TRBD1. CDR3 size: 13 residues. With 1 base clipped from V and 4 bases from J, the junction kept 0 bases outside the gene matches. Per the germline V gene, CDR1 is SGHAT and CDR2 is FQDESV (reference sequence). CDR3 region: CASSLDRGETQYF. The CDR3 bases are TGTGCCAGCAGCTTAGACAGGGGAGAGACCCAGTACTTC.

This sequence joins TRBV7-6 and TRBJ1-3; D remains ambiguous. This CDR3 is 14 amino acids long. Germline loops: CDR1 SGHVS, CDR2 FNYEAQ. V was pared by 1 base and J by 0 bases, with 4 bases between. For the CDR3, the DNA is TGTGCCAGCAGCTTAGGGGGCTCTGGAAACACCATATATTTT. Translating it yields CASSLGGSGNTIYF.

This chain connects TRBV28 to TRBJ2-7, with D perhaps TRBD2 (5 bases). This CDR3 region has 15 residues. The V gene lost 2 bases and the J gene lost 4 bases, with 15 bases spanning the gap. Germline V gene data show CDR1 as MDHEN and CDR2 as SYDVKM. In DNA form, the CDR3 reads TGTGCCAGCAGTTTAGCCTTAGGAGGCGTTTACGAGCAGTACTTC. Translated: CASSLALGGVYEQYF.

Points on this clone: Within the sample, other DNA sequences also encode this same CDR3. This sequence joins TRBV5-4 and TRBJ2-7; D remains ambiguous. The germline V gene has CDR1 SGHNT and CDR2 YYREEE (reference sequence). The CDR3 runs 13 residues. Trimming shortened V by 0 bases and J by 5 bases, and 9 bases separated the two germline ends. CDR3 sequence (DNA): TGTGCCAGCAGCTTGGGAGGCGGAGACGAGCAGTACTTC. Translating it yields CASSLGGGDEQYF.

The CDR3 region has the DNA TGTGCCAGCAGCCCCCGGGGTGAGCAGTTCTTC. This sequence encodes CASSPRGEQFF. V is TRBV9 and J is TRBJ2-1; tentative D call: TRBD2 (5 bases). The CDR3 totals 11 residues. V was clipped by 4 bases and J by 9 bases, with 8 bases between them. Germline V gives CDR1 SGDLS, CDR2 YYNGEE. The full variable domain, rest sourced from reference TRBV9 and TRBJ2-1, is DSGVTQTPKHLITATGQRVTLRCSPRSGDLSVYWYQQSLDQGLQFLIQYYNGEERAKGNILERFSAQQFPDLHSELNLSSLELGDSALYFCASSPRGEQFFGPGTRLTVL.

V and J are TRBV7-2 and TRBJ1-5; no firm D call. The V gene's germline CDR1 is SGHTA and CDR2 FQGNSA. Trimming stripped 5 bases from V and 0 bases from J, with 8 bases between. The CDR3 covers 14 residues. The CDR3 sequence: CASSPYYSNQPQHF. As DNA, the CDR3 is TGTGCCAGCAGCCCCTACTATAGCAATCAGCCCCAGCATTTT.

This rearrangement joins TRBV28 to TRBJ1-3; D gene uncertain. Trimming shortened V by 7 bases and J by 0 bases, and 7 bases separated the two germline ends. The CDR3 has 13 residues. Germline-derived CDR1 and CDR2 are MDHEN and SYDVKM. The CDR3 loop reads CASKEVSGNTIYF. The CDR3 bases are TGTGCCAGCAAGGAAGTCTCTGGAAACACCATATATTTT.

The J gene is TRBJ2-1, the V gene TRBV12-5; perhaps TRBD2 as D (5 bases). Germline V gene sequence: CDR1 LGHNT, CDR2 FRNRAP. The CDR3 covers 13 residues. V was clipped by 6 bases and J by 0 bases, with 6 bases between them. CDR3 region: CASGGVSYNEQFF. The CDR3 DNA follows: TGTGCTAGTGGCGGGGTCTCCTACAATGAGCAGTTCTTC.

J is TRBJ2-7 and V is TRBV6-6, with TRBD1 matching 10 bases. This CDR3 has 15 residues. Trimming at V came to 5 bases and at J to 3 bases, leaving 7 bases not matched to a gene. Germline CDR1 reads MNHNY; CDR2 reads SVGAGI (reference sequence). CDR3 loop: CASSRSGQGVYEQYF. CDR3 coding DNA: TGTGCCAGCAGTCGCTCAGGACAGGGGGTCTACGAGCAGTACTTC.

The chain couples TRBV6-5 to TRBJ2-7, with 8 positions matching TRBD2. Germline CDR1 MNHEY, CDR2 SVGAGI. The J segment lost 2 bases and the V segment lost 4 bases, leaving 7 bases of the junction unmatched. The CDR3 sequence is 15 residues long. CDR3 protein: CASSSPGRVTYEQYF. CDR3 nucleotide sequence: TGTGCCAGCAGTTCCCCCGGGAGGGTCACCTACGAGCAGTACTTC.

The gene calls are TRBV6-1 and TRBJ1-1; D not certain. The CDR3 runs to 13 residues. Germline V gene lookup returns CDR1 MNHNS and CDR2 SASEGT. V lost 1 base and J lost 0, with 3 bases in between. The CDR3 protein is CASSEVLNTEAFF. CDR3 bases: TGTGCCAGCAGTGAAGTCTTGAACACTGAAGCTTTCTTT.